This T cell receptor beta chain was recorded in a study of read filtering for tumor transcriptome and immune sequencing. This clonotype was counted ten times or more. This library used roughly 430 ng RNA and molecular barcoded adaptors spanning alpha/delta and beta/gamma chains. TCRdb processed the reads anew with MiXCR; each CDR3 protein has one entry. The sample carries about 130,000 distinct CDR3 sequences, roughly 13% recorded once. The germline V and J ends were trimmed by 3 bases and 2 bases, with 11 bases remaining between them. This CDR3 has 15 residues. This receptor was taken from a donor aged 40 or over with multiple myeloma. Sequencing was performed on a population of CD138-negative cells sorted from bone marrow. The chain couples TRBV12-3 or TRBV12-4 to TRBJ1-5; tentatively, D is TRBD1 (6 bases). CDR3 DNA: TGTGCCAGCAGTTTGTGGGGGGGCGGCAATCAGCCCCAGCATTTT. Encoded protein: CASSLWGGGNQPQHF.